Sequencing of this T cell receptor beta chain was carried out in a study of Ad26.COV2.S vaccination and SARS-CoV-2 variants. Regarding the study as a whole: Vaccine recipients surpassed placebo recipients in spike-specific TCR breadth.

Data came from immunoSEQ multiplex PCR; TCRdb stores just in-frame clones and leaves some out. Of around 170,000 clones listed, around nine tenths were seen once; the top ten hold under 7.5%. A word on this clone: Its antigen is as yet unknown.

This TCR was sampled from a human donor who had recovered from COVID-19. This specimen consisted of peripheral blood, obtained after recovery from COVID-19.

CDR3 amino acids: CASQDRGGRKLFF. CDR3 nucleotide sequence: TGTGCCAGTCAGGACAGGGGAGGTAGAAAACTGTTTTTT. This chain connects TRBV19 to TRBJ1-4, with TRBD1 identical over 9 bases. Germline V gene data show CDR1 as LNHDA and CDR2 as SQIVND (reference sequence). The length of the CDR3 is 13 residues. Unmatched junction bases numbered 8, after V lost 8 bases and J lost 10 bases.